This T cell receptor (beta chain) derives from a study of T cells in Graves' hyperthyroidism and ophthalmopathy. Study results and limitations: The model forecast ophthalmopathy, anticipating it by a median about six months before onset.

Amplification of TCR beta CDR3 regions used RNA as the template. Researchers ran a first-round RT-PCR on the TCR CDR3 using the HTBI primer set. TCRdb re-called the multiplex PCR reads with MiXCR, one entry per CDR3 protein. This sample carries about 420,000 distinct CDR3 sequences, roughly an eighth of them seen once, and the ten largest clones take about 4.9%. This clonotype was picked up a small number of times. Its antigen is unidentified. Exclusion criteria comprised uncontrolled infection, other autoimmune disease, pregnancy or lactation. J was trimmed by 4 bases and V by 5 bases; bases with no gene match: 5. The length of the CDR3 is 14 residues. Germline CDR1 SGHRS, CDR2 YFSETQ.

The origin of this receptor is a woman aged 18-30 years with Graves' hyperthyroidism. The chain couples TRBV5-1 to TRBJ2-7, with 11 nucleotides matching TRBD2. Input material: blood. CDR3 residues: CASRLTSGAYEQYF. CDR3 nucleotides: TGCGCCAGCAGGTTGACTAGCGGGGCGTACGAGCAGTACTTC. Drawing the rest from reference TRBV5-1 and TRBJ2-7, the complete variable domain is KAGVTQTPRYLIKTRGQQVTLSCSPISGHRSVSWYQQTPGQGLQFLFEYFSETQRNKGNFPGRFSGRQFSNSRSEMNVSTLELGDSALYLCASRLTSGAYEQYFGPGTRLTVT.